This T cell receptor (beta chain) appears in the sequencing data of a study of blood T cell repertoires in COVID-19 (TCRdb year 2020). For context, the study as a whole: Samples from collaborators originated in the United States, Italy and Spain and spanned both the acute and convalescent phases of COVID-19. The material from the prospective study consisted of cDNA or gDNA derived from T cells, B-cell-depleted T cells, or PBMCs. The dataset comprised deeply sampled blood TCRbeta repertoires from subjects exposed to, actively infected with, or recovered from COVID-19. The repertoires were made available in a free public database intended to serve as a resource for research on the immune response to SARS-CoV-2. Samples came from the ongoing ImmuneRACE study (first 160 participants) plus 1,254 subjects from 6 global collaborators. A de-identified subject ID, COVID-19 status, age in years and sex were almost always included in the sample metadata. Where available, HLA class I and class II types were obtained from metadata supplied by the sample provider rather than from assay-based typing.

Concerning this clone itself: Its cognate antigen has yet to be identified. Base quality data are lacking; no much larger clone is found one base away.

CDR1 and CDR2 are drawn from the germline V gene (reference sequence): SEHNR, FQNEAQ. The CDR3 covers 13 residues, taking in both the cysteine and the phenylalanine. Kept here is only the CDR3 DNA, which spans 39 bases and is read in frame from base 1. The immunoSEQ Assay, a bias-controlled multiplex PCR, was used to amplify TCRbeta CDR3 regions from genomic DNA. Per the original workflow: The number of nucleated cells in each sample was estimated by amplification of reference gene primers within the assay. Sequence reads were collapsed and filtered to measure the absolute abundance of every unique TCRbeta CDR3 rearrangement. Productive Simpson clonality was computed per sample as the square root of Simpson's diversity index over productive rearrangements. In its TCRdb copy, this immuneACCESS table keeps in-frame sequences only and misses some clones. Where compared with another copy, unresolved V genes explain less than half of these, and the others have no known cause. V, J and clone size were drawn from that table, and D and trimming were deduced from the DNA. This sample gives fewer than 400,000 clones in total; 80% to 90% of them show up just once. Of the sample, 3.5% to 5% is held by the ten largest clones.

Participants in the prospective study were aged about 18 to 95 years, lived in more than 20 United States geographic areas, and enrolled through a virtual design. To assign participants to cohorts, the prospective study relied on clinical history that participants themselves reported in a screening survey and a study questionnaire. For ImmuneRACE Cohort 3, a participant was defined as recovered based on two consecutive negative NP/OP PCR tests, clearance by a healthcare professional, or resolution of symptoms. Mobile phlebotomists in the prospective study collected whole blood, serum and a nasopharyngeal or oropharyngeal swab from every participant. Participants in the prospective study had the option to provide additional blood draws and questionnaires over a roughly two-month period. Prospective study blood samples were shipped either frozen or at room temperature before DNA extraction. Findings and caveats that apply to the study as a whole: Clinical and demographic metadata were provided uncurated, with the amount varying by source and participant.

The specimen was PBMCs or T cells enriched from blood (not recorded which). This sequence uses TRBV7-9 and TRBJ1-1; tentative D gene TRBD1, with 5 bases matching. The TCR comes from a man aged 30 to 45 who had recovered from COVID-19. The CDR3 reads CFFSGGLNTEAFF. The DNA reads as follows: TGTTTCTTCTCGGGGGGTCTGAACACTGAAGCTTTCTTT.